A selection of T cell receptor beta chains follows, all from one sample in a study of OX40 agonist ivuxolimab in advanced cancers. The protocol was immunoSEQ multiplex PCR, while the TCRdb copy is restricted to in-frame clones and leaves out a portion. The repertoire includes about 5,100 clones, 66% of them detected once, and under 75% sits in the top ten. The sample was CD4+ or CD8+ T cells sorted from blood, taken in a trial of the OX40 agonist ivuxolimab. The receptor source for this set is an adult with an advanced solid tumor such as melanoma, head and neck, liver or kidney cancer. CDR3s include the opening cysteine and the closing phenylalanine or tryptophan. D genes are given only for firm matches. Clone sizes are given selectively: once, few, many, or a class where the clone is expanded.

d_call: .
clone_size: .
j_call: TRBJ2-1
v_call: TRBV20-1
cdr3_nt: TGCAGTGCACAGGAAAATGAGCAGTTCTTC
cdr3_aa: CSAQENEQFF

d_call: .
clone_size: .
j_call: TRBJ2-6
v_call: TRBV11-2
cdr3_nt: TGTGCCAGCAGCTTAGATCCGGTGGCTCATGGGGCCAACGTCCTGACTTTC
cdr3_aa: CASSLDPVAHGANVLTF

d_call: .
clone_size: .
j_call: TRBJ1-1
v_call: TRBV19
cdr3_nt: TGTGCCAGTAGTATGGGGGTACATATGAACACTGAAGCTTTCTTT
cdr3_aa: CASSMGVHMNTEAFF

d_call: .
clone_size: .
j_call: TRBJ1-3
v_call: TRBV27
cdr3_nt: TGTGCCAGCAGTAAGAGCTCTGGAAACACCATATATTTT
cdr3_aa: CASSKSSGNTIYF

d_call: TRBD2
clone_size: .
j_call: TRBJ2-3
v_call: TRBV6-1
cdr3_nt: TGTGCCAGCAGTGAAATAGGCTCGGGGGGGCTGACAGATACGCAGTATTTT
cdr3_aa: CASSEIGSGGLTDTQYF

d_call: .
clone_size: .
j_call: TRBJ1-1
v_call: TRBV27
cdr3_nt: TGTGCCAGCAGTTTAGTAGCGGACAGAGAAGCTTTCTTT
cdr3_aa: CASSLVADREAFF

d_call: TRBD1
clone_size: .
j_call: TRBJ1-2
v_call: TRBV2
cdr3_nt: TGTGCCAGCAGCGATGCTTTGGGACAGGGGCATGGCTACACCTTC
cdr3_aa: CASSDALGQGHGYTF

d_call: TRBD2
clone_size: .
j_call: TRBJ2-1
v_call: TRBV5-6
cdr3_nt: TGTGCCAGCAGCTTGACTAGCGGGGGGGCGAATGAGCAGTTCTTC
cdr3_aa: CASSLTSGGANEQFF

d_call: TRBD1
clone_size: once
j_call: TRBJ2-1
v_call: TRBV7-9
cdr3_nt: TGTGCCAGCAGCTGGGGACAGGGGGTCTACAATGAGCAGTTCTTC
cdr3_aa: CASSWGQGVYNEQFF

d_call: .
clone_size: .
j_call: TRBJ2-1
v_call: TRBV29-1
cdr3_nt: TGCAGCGTTGAGCGCCTCTCCTACAATGAGCAGTTCTTC
cdr3_aa: CSVERLSYNEQFF

d_call: TRBD1
clone_size: .
j_call: TRBJ2-2
v_call: TRBV13
cdr3_nt: TGTGCCAGCAGCACGCGACAGGGAATAAGTTACACCGGGGAGCTGTTTTTT
cdr3_aa: CASSTRQGISYTGELFF

d_call: .
clone_size: .
j_call: TRBJ1-4
v_call: TRBV5-8
cdr3_nt: TGTGCCAGCAGCTTGTATCAGGGGTCGGAAAAACTGTTTTTT
cdr3_aa: CASSLYQGSEKLFF

d_call: .
clone_size: .
j_call: TRBJ1-1
v_call: TRBV6-6
cdr3_nt: TGTGCCAGCAGCCACAACAGGGTCATGAACACTGAAGCTTTCTTT
cdr3_aa: CASSHNRVMNTEAFF

d_call: .
clone_size: .
j_call: TRBJ1-1
v_call: TRBV6-6
cdr3_nt: TGTGCCAGCCGGGTGAACACTGAAGCTTTCTTT
cdr3_aa: CASRVNTEAFF

d_call: .
clone_size: .
j_call: TRBJ1-2
v_call: TRBV27
cdr3_nt: TGTGCCAGCATATCCCCAGGAGGATCTGAAGGCTACACCTTC
cdr3_aa: CASISPGGSEGYTF

d_call: .
clone_size: .
j_call: TRBJ2-6
v_call: TRBV7-5
cdr3_nt: TGTGCCAGCAGCAGATGGACCAACTCTGGGGCCAACGTCCTGACTTTC
cdr3_aa: CASSRWTNSGANVLTF

d_call: TRBD2
clone_size: .
j_call: TRBJ2-1
v_call: TRBV7-6
cdr3_nt: TGTGCCAGCAGCCCGAGGACTAGCGGGTCTTGGGATGAGCAGTTCTTC
cdr3_aa: CASSPRTSGSWDEQFF

d_call: TRBD1
clone_size: .
j_call: TRBJ2-6
v_call: TRBV4-1
cdr3_nt: TGCGCCAGCCGGGACAGTAGCTCTGGGGCCAACGTCCTGACTTTC
cdr3_aa: CASRDSSSGANVLTF

d_call: .
clone_size: .
j_call: TRBJ1-6
v_call: TRBV28
cdr3_nt: TGTGCCAGCAGTTTCAGGGGACTTAATTCACCCCTCCACTTT
cdr3_aa: CASSFRGLNSPLHF

d_call: .
clone_size: many
j_call: TRBJ1-2
v_call: TRBV4-3
cdr3_nt: TGCGCCAGCAGCCAAGTCGGACAGTTAGGTTACACCTTC
cdr3_aa: CASSQVGQLGYTF

d_call: .
clone_size: .
j_call: TRBJ1-1
v_call: TRBV5-1
cdr3_nt: TGCGCCAGCAGCTTGGCCCCGACAGGTGACTATTCTACTGAAGCTTTCTTT
cdr3_aa: CASSLAPTGDYSTEAFF

d_call: TRBD1
clone_size: once
j_call: TRBJ1-1
v_call: TRBV9
cdr3_nt: TGTGCCAGCAGCCCCTGGGACAGACTAGATGAAGCTTTCTTT
cdr3_aa: CASSPWDRLDEAFF

d_call: .
clone_size: many
j_call: TRBJ1-1
v_call: TRBV9
cdr3_nt: TGTGCCAGCAGCGTAAGTTCTGGGGGGGTGGATGAAGCTTTCTTT
cdr3_aa: CASSVSSGGVDEAFF

d_call: TRBD1
clone_size: once
j_call: TRBJ1-1
v_call: TRBV28
cdr3_nt: TGTGCCAGCAGCCCGCTGGACAGGGGGGGTTTCTTT
cdr3_aa: CASSPLDRGGFF